Following are 2 T cell receptor beta chains from one sample sequenced in a study of PD-1 blockade in classical Hodgkin lymphoma. Each and every patient relapsed after autologous stem cell transplantation, and patients got differing brentuximab vedotin exposure. The repertoire was sequenced with immunoSEQ multiplex PCR; TCRdb's copy has only in-frame clones and lacks some. The sample lists approximately 34,000 clones; 82% were seen once. The material sequenced was peripheral blood mononuclear cells (PBMCs), taken at baseline. These TCRs come from a human donor with classical Hodgkin lymphoma.

This chain connects TRBV5-1 to TRBJ2-7; no reliable D call. Germline lookup yields CDR1 SGHRS and CDR2 YFSETQ. CDR3 length: 13 amino acids. Trimming took 0 bases from V and 4 from J, leaving 8 bases between them. In nucleotides, the CDR3 is TGCGCCAGCAGCTTGGGTCCTTATTACGAGCAGTACTTC. Translating gives CASSLGPYYEQYF.

V is TRBV7-8 and J is TRBJ1-2, with D possibly being TRBD1 (5 bases). Germline CDR1 is SGHVS and CDR2 is FQNEAQ. V was pared by 0 bases and J by 8 bases, with 10 bases between. This CDR3 is 13 amino acids long. The CDR3 is CASSLAGAEGYTF. In DNA form, the CDR3 reads TGTGCCAGCAGCTTAGCAGGGGCGGAGGGCTACACCTTC.